This TCR beta chain was recovered during a study of cytomegalovirus exposure and HLA in healthy donors. Study-level findings and limits: A later analysis found most CMV-associated TCR beta chains apparently HLA-restricted. CMV serostatus was the only immune exposure information that was available.

The CDR3 totals 16 residues. Germline V gene sequence: CDR1 SGHAT, CDR2 FQNNGV. The ends lost 5 bases at V and 0 bases at J; junction bases unmatched: 6. This clone came up a few times. The antigen remains unidentified. A multiplex PCR was run with 60 Vbeta primers and 13 Jbeta primers. Generated by immunoSEQ multiplex PCR, the TCRdb table keeps only in-frame clones and is missing some. The table lists hundreds of thousands of clones, 77% of them singletons. The sample comprised PBMCs. The rearrangement links TRBV11-2 to TRBJ1-3; 8 positions match TRBD1. The clonotype comes from a woman between 55 and 75 years old in good health and CMV-seropositive. The CDR3 DNA follows: TGTGCCAGCAGCATGACAGGGGTCGTCTCTGGAAACACCATATATTTT. Amino acid sequence: CASSMTGVVSGNTIYF. Supplemented by reference TRBV11-2 and TRBJ1-3, the full variable domain reads EAGVAQSPRYKIIEKRQSVAFWCNPISGHATLYWYQQILGQGPKLLIQFQNNGVVDDSQLPKDRFSAERLKGVDSTLKIQPAKLEDSAVYLCASSMTGVVSGNTIYFGEGSWLTVV.